Sequencing of this TCR beta chain was carried out in a study of T cells after yellow fever vaccination. TCRdb ran MiXCR on the 5' RACE reads and lists one entry per CDR3 protein. This table has a few hundred thousand distinct CDR3 sequences, roughly an eighth appearing once. About this clonotype: What it binds is not known.

Germline V gene data show CDR1 as MNHEY and CDR2 as SVGEGT. V gave up 7 bases and J gave up 8 bases, with 12 bases separating them. The CDR3 loop spans 12 amino acids. Overall study results and limits: Although most clonotypes did not, a small share appeared in both CD4 and CD8 compartments.

The source was CD4+ T cells sorted from PBMCs, collected 15 days after the yellow fever booster vaccination. V usage is TRBV6-2 or TRBV6-3 and J usage is TRBJ2-4; either TRBD1 or TRBD2 may supply D (6 bases each). This receptor was identified in a man between 18 and 35 years old who received the YFV17D yellow fever vaccine. CDR3 nucleotide sequence: TGTGCCAGCAAGAGGGGGGTAGACATTCAGTACTTC. Its protein is CASKRGVDIQYF.